This T cell receptor (beta chain) is from a study of blood T cells in healthy people across ages. It was with a sample-barcoded 5' primer and a J-beta primer mix that a second PCR of roughly 7 to 11 cycles was run. TCRdb re-analysed the 5' RACE reads in MiXCR, keeping a single row per CDR3 protein. The sample records about 1.8 million distinct CDR3 sequences, around half being singletons. This clonotype was found a few times. Its target is not known. General study findings and limits: The study could not conclusively compare naive and antigen-experienced cells, given its unsorted PBMCs. Older age went with lower TCR beta diversity per million T cells, in a roughly linear way. Both naive CD4+ cell counts and diversity were greater in long-lived donors than in aged donors.

The sequence came from a woman aged 40 to 55 in good health. Sequencing was performed on blood.

This chain's CDR3 is CASSTDRPGTQYF. CDR3 sequence (DNA): TGTGCCAGCAGTACCGACCGCCCGGGTACGCAGTATTTT. V is TRBV6-5 and J is TRBJ2-3; D not resolved. V lost 5 bases and J 8 bases, leaving 14 bases between the germline ends. Germline V gene lookup returns CDR1 MNHEY and CDR2 SVGAGI. The CDR3 is made up of 13 amino acids.